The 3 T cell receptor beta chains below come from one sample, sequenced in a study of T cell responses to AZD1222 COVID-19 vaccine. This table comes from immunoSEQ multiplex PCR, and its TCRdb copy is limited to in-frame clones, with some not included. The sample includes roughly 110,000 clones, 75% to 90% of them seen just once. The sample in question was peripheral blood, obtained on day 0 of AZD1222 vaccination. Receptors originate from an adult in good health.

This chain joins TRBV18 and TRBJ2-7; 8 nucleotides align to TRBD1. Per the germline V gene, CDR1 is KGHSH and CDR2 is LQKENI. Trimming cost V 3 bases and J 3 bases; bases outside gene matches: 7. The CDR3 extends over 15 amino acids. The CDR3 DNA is TGTGCCAGCTCACCTGGACAGGGTCAAAACTACGAGCAGTACTTC. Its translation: CASSPGQGQNYEQYF.

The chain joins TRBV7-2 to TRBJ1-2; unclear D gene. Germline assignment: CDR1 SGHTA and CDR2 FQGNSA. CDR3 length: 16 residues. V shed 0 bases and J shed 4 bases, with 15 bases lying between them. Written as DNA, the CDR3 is TGTGCCAGCAGCTTAGCGCTACAAACCTCGGGCTATGGCTACACCTTC. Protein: CASSLALQTSGYGYTF.

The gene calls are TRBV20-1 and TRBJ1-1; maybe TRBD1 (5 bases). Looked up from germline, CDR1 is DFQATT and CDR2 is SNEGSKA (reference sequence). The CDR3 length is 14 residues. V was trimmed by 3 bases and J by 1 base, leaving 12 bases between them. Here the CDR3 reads CSASWDGRNTEAFF. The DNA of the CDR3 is TGCAGTGCTAGTTGGGACGGGAGGAACACTGAAGCTTTCTTT.